The 23 T cell receptor beta chains below all came from one sample that was sequenced in a study of blood T cells in healthy people across ages. For the second PCR, which ran for about 7 to 11 cycles, a sample-barcoded 5' primer and a J-beta primer mix were used. MiXCR was run by TCRdb on the 5' RACE reads, yielding one entry per CDR3 protein. This table holds some 1.7 million distinct CDR3 sequences, roughly 27% found once. Source material: blood. The source is a woman aged 25 to 45 in good health.

The sample holds many counts of this clonotype. The rearrangement links TRBV11-2 to TRBJ2-7, with D perhaps TRBD1 (6 bases). Trimming left V 3 bases short and J 5 bases short, with 8 bases between. The CDR3 runs to 12 residues. Germline-derived CDR1 and CDR2 are SGHAT and FQNNGV. Here the CDR3 reads CASSFRGNEQYF. The CDR3 DNA reads TGTGCCAGCAGCTTCAGGGGTAACGAGCAGTACTTC.

The table lists this clonotype with a few counts. The V and J genes are TRBV20-1 and TRBJ1-5; possibly TRBD1 for D (6 bases). V was trimmed by 3 bases and J by 1 base, leaving 13 bases between them. Germline V gene lookup returns CDR1 DFQATT and CDR2 SNEGSKA (reference sequence). The CDR3 spans 15 residues. Written as DNA, the CDR3 is TGCAGTGCTAGTCCCACCGGGACAAGCAATCAGCCCCAGCATTTT. Its translation: CSASPTGTSNQPQHF.

This clonotype was observed a few times. J is TRBJ2-7 and V is TRBV12-3 or TRBV12-4; no clear D gene. The CDR3 is made up of 14 amino acids. V shed 3 bases and J shed 2 bases, with 11 bases lying between them. The CDR3 DNA follows: TGTGCCAGCAGTTTCTCTTTACGCACCTACGAGCAGTACTTC. This codes for CASSFSLRTYEQYF.

This clonotype was seen a handful of times. V gene TRBV12-3 or TRBV12-4 combines with J gene TRBJ1-2; TRBD1 is a possible D gene (5 bases). Between the trimmed V and J ends, which lost 3 bases and 4 bases, there was a span of 9 bases. The length of the CDR3 is 13 residues. CDR3 sequence (DNA): TGTGCCAGCAGTTTCTGGGGCAGCTATGGCTACACCTTC. Protein product: CASSFWGSYGYTF.

Notes on this clonotype: Germline is not matched at one junction end, which may reflect a read error. V usage is TRBV7-2 and J usage is TRBJ1-2; D is ambiguous. The germline CDR1 and CDR2 sequences are SGHTA and FQGNSA. This CDR3 has 14 amino acids. The CDR3 region has the DNA TGTGCCAGCGGCTTAGGAGGTTCCGTTCGTGGCTACACCTTC. The encoded protein is CASGLGGSVRGYTF.

The rearrangement uses TRBV5-1 and TRBJ1-4; possible D gene TRBD1, 5 bases. Trimming took 0 bases from V and 8 from J, leaving 11 bases between them. This CDR3 has 14 residues. Germline CDR1 and CDR2: SGHRS and YFSETQ. The chain's CDR3 is CASSLGQPQEKLFF. The DNA of the CDR3 is TGCGCCAGCAGCTTGGGACAGCCTCAAGAAAAACTGTTTTTT.

This chain connects TRBV10-1 to TRBJ2-2; D gene uncertain. Per the germline V gene, CDR1 is WNHNN and CDR2 is SYGVQD (reference sequence). Trimming stripped 11 bases from V and 5 bases from J, with 9 bases between. The CDR3 loop spans 11 amino acids. As DNA, the CDR3 is TGCGCCGGCCGAAAGACCGGGGAGCTGTTTTTT. Translated: CAGRKTGELFF.

This clonotype was counted a few times. This sequence joins TRBV6-6 and TRBJ2-1; 9 nucleotides agree with TRBD2. The CDR3 spans 16 residues. Trimming removed 2 bases from V and 6 bases from J; junction bases left unmatched: 8. The V gene's germline CDR1 is MNHNY and CDR2 SVGAGI (reference sequence). CDR3 DNA sequence: TGTGCCAGCAGTTACCCCGCGGGGGGGCTGGTCAATGAGCAGTTCTTC. Translating it yields CASSYPAGGLVNEQFF.

Notes on this clonotype: Mismatch with germline at one junction end may stem from a read error. This sequence joins TRBV6-5 and TRBJ2-5, with D perhaps TRBD2 (5 bases). The germline V gene has CDR1 MNHEY and CDR2 SVGAGI. The CDR3 consists of 12 residues. The CDR3 region is CACSYPAGTQYF. CDR3 nucleotide sequence: TGTGCCTGCAGTTACCCGGCGGGGACCCAGTACTTC.

This clonotype was counted between two and nine times. A much larger clone lies a single base off, so this may be a read error. The rearrangement links TRBV5-1 to TRBJ2-7; weak D call: TRBD1 (5 bases). Trimming took off 1 base at V and 12 bases at J, with 17 bases between the two ends. Germline V gives CDR1 SGHRS, CDR2 YFSETQ. CDR3 length: 13 amino acids. The CDR3 DNA sequence: TGCGCCAGCAGCTTGCTAGGGGAAGAGACCCGGTACTTC. It translates to CASSLLGEETRYF. Variable domain in full (rest from reference TRBV5-1 and TRBJ2-7): KAGVTQTPRYLIKTRGQQVTLSCSPISGHRSVSWYQQTPGQGLQFLFEYFSETQRNKGNFPGRFSGRQFSNSRSEMNVSTLELGDSALYLCASSLLGEETRYFGPGTRLTVT.

As regards this clonotype: Given a much more abundant clone one base away, this may be a read error. The gene calls are TRBV18 and TRBJ2-7; the match to TRBD2 covers 7 bases. This CDR3 contains 14 residues. Per the germline V gene, CDR1 is KGHSH and CDR2 is LQKENI. Trimming took 3 bases from V and 7 from J; bases not matched to a gene: 9. The CDR3 loop reads CASSPSGDYNEQYF. CDR3 nucleotide sequence: TGTGCCAGCTCACCCAGCGGGGACTACAATGAGCAGTACTTC.

This clonotype has at least ten counts. The V gene is TRBV6-1, the J gene TRBJ2-1; TRBD2 aligns across 10 bases. CDR3 size: 17 residues. The germline V gene encodes CDR1 MNHNS and CDR2 SASEGT. With V trimmed by 8 bases and J by 4 bases, 14 bases remained unmatched. The CDR3 spells CASPWLASGRRYNEQFF. The CDR3 bases are TGTGCCAGCCCCTGGCTGGCTAGCGGGAGACGGTACAATGAGCAGTTCTTC.

This clonotype was recorded at least ten times. V is TRBV6-2 or TRBV6-3 and J is TRBJ2-7; the match to TRBD2 covers 9 bases. Looked up from germline, CDR1 is MNHEY and CDR2 is SVGEGT. The CDR3 spans 16 residues. J was trimmed by 1 base and V by 4 bases; bases with no gene match: 8. The CDR3 coding sequence is TGTGCCAGCAGTTCCATCGGGACTAGCAGGTCCTACGAGCAGTACTTC. Its translation is CASSSIGTSRSYEQYF.

This clonotype was seen a handful of times. The chain employs TRBV19 and TRBJ2-7; D is uncertain. The CDR3 totals 13 residues. Germline V gene data show CDR1 as LNHDA and CDR2 as SQIVND (reference sequence). Trimming pared 0 bases from V and 3 bases from J, leaving 6 bases between. The CDR3 DNA reads TGTGCCAGTAGTATAGATTGGGGCTACGAGCAGTACTTC. Its protein product is CASSIDWGYEQYF.

This chain connects TRBV7-2 to TRBJ2-2; the D gene is possibly TRBD2 (6 bases). The V gene lost 5 bases and the J gene lost 4 bases, with 14 bases spanning the gap. The CDR3 consists of 15 residues. Germline CDR1 and CDR2: SGHTA and FQGNSA. CDR3: CASSPSGEVTGELFF. CDR3 bases: TGTGCCAGCAGCCCAAGTGGGGAGGTCACCGGGGAGCTGTTTTTT.

Of note for this clonotype: A read error may be the cause here, since a much bigger clone is one base away. The chain links TRBV30 to TRBJ2-5; no reliable D call. From germline, CDR1 is GTSNPN and CDR2 SVGIG (reference sequence). V was shortened by 2 bases and J by 13 bases, with 14 bases between the two germline ends. The CDR3 runs 11 residues. CDR3 DNA sequence: TGTGCCTGGAGTCTACGCGAGGTGGGGTACTTC. It codes for CAWSLREVGYF.

This clonotype was picked up a small number of times. J is TRBJ2-2 and V is TRBV11-1; TRBD2 matches at 9 bases. With 2 bases clipped from V and 0 bases from J, the junction kept 16 bases outside the gene matches. Germline loops: CDR1 SGHAT, CDR2 FQDESV (reference sequence). This CDR3 spans 21 amino acids. The CDR3 nucleotides are TGTGCCAGCAGCTTATCGCCCCCCGGGACTAGCTTGTTCGCGAACACCGGGGAGCTGTTTTTT. Translated: CASSLSPPGTSLFANTGELFF.

This clonotype was recorded a few times. This chain links TRBV5-1 with TRBJ2-5; TRBD1 might be the D (5 bases). The CDR3 has 16 amino acids. V dropped 0 bases and J dropped 5 bases, with 17 bases sitting between them. Per the germline V gene, CDR1 is SGHRS and CDR2 is YFSETQ. In nucleotides, the CDR3 is TGCGCCAGCAGCTTGGGCCAGGGCGCCACTGGGGAGACCCAGTACTTC. Protein product: CASSLGQGATGETQYF.

The CDR3 DNA follows: TGCAGCGTTGAAAAGGGGGACTACACAGATACGCAGTATTTT. It translates to CSVEKGDYTDTQYF. This chain connects TRBV29-1 to TRBJ2-3; maybe TRBD2 (7 bases). V shed 2 bases and J shed 2 bases, with 11 bases lying between them. The CDR3 runs to 14 residues. Germline CDR1 and CDR2: SQVTM and ANQGSEA.

This chain uses TRBV29-1 with TRBJ2-2, with TRBD1 as a possible D gene (6 bases). Per germline, CDR1 SQVTM and CDR2 ANQGSEA. The V end lost 7 bases, the J end lost 7 bases, and 13 bases lay between the germline ends. This CDR3 comprises 12 residues. The CDR3 reads CSALRGVGELFF. CDR3 DNA: TGCAGCGCTCTCAGGGGCGTCGGGGAGCTGTTTTTT.

The chain links TRBV4-3 to TRBJ2-2, with TRBD2 matching 10 bases. The CDR3 loop spans 15 amino acids. Germline V lookup: CDR1 LGHNA, CDR2 YSLEER. The V and J ends lost 3 bases and 7 bases, in that order; junction bases with no gene match: 5. The CDR3 DNA follows: TGCGCCAGCAGCCAGTCAGGACTAGCGGACGGGGAGCTGTTTTTT. This translates into CASSQSGLADGELFF.

This clonotype was picked up a small number of times. The chain has TRBV7-2 and TRBJ2-1, with D perhaps being TRBD1 or TRBD2 (5 bases each). With 1 base removed from V and 10 bases from J, the gap between germline ends came to 14 bases. The CDR3 has 14 residues. Germline V gene sequence: CDR1 SGHTA, CDR2 FQGNSA. The CDR3 loop reads CASSLGGPNYEQFF. As DNA, the CDR3 is TGTGCCAGCAGCTTAGGGGGACCGAACTACGAGCAGTTCTTC.

This clonotype appeared a few times. V and J are TRBV5-1 and TRBJ2-3, with D maybe TRBD2 (7 bases). The germline V gene has CDR1 SGHRS and CDR2 YFSETQ. The CDR3 extends over 14 amino acids. Trimming removed 5 bases at V and 3 bases at J, with 13 bases between. The CDR3 reads CASRRGGETDTQYF. DNA of the CDR3: TGCGCCAGCAGACGAGGGGGGGAGACAGATACGCAGTATTTT.